Listed here are 20 T cell receptor beta chains from one sample, sequenced in a study of beta chain features in type 1 diabetes. The isolated RNA, all of it, was reverse transcribed, so expressed TCRB transcripts were what got sequenced. TCRdb keeps only in-frame clones here, not all; method: immunoSEQ multiplex PCR. Altogether 500,000 to 700,000 clones are present, roughly a sixth being singletons, with the ten largest covering around 0.1%. Sequencing was performed on naive CD4+ T cells from blood. All receptors derive from a man between 18 and 29 years old in good health.

The chain joins TRBV12-5 to TRBJ2-5; 7 positions match TRBD1. The length of the CDR3 is 15 residues. The germline V gene has CDR1 LGHNT and CDR2 FRNRAP. V trimming: 0 bases; J trimming: 5 bases; junction bases outside the gene matches: 6. CDR3 residues: CASGLVNRGRETQYF. CDR3 bases: TGTGCTAGTGGTTTGGTCAACAGGGGACGGGAGACCCAGTACTTC.

The rearrangement links TRBV18 to TRBJ2-3; TRBD2 agrees at 7 bases. The CDR3 has 15 residues. From germline, CDR1 is KGHSH and CDR2 LQKENI. Trimming cost V 6 bases and J 6 bases; bases outside gene matches: 12. This CDR3 reads CASSPLAVRPDTQYF. In DNA, the CDR3 is TGTGCCAGCTCCCCTCTAGCGGTGAGGCCCGATACGCAGTATTTT. Looking up the rest from reference TRBV18 and TRBJ2-3 gives the full variable domain: NAGVMQNPRHLVRRRGQEARLRCSPMKGHSHVYWYRQLPEEGLKFMVYLQKENIIDESGMPKERFSAEFPKEGPSILRIQQVVRGDSAAYFCASSPLAVRPDTQYFGPGTRLTVL.

The chain is built from TRBV4-3 and TRBJ2-1; 10 nucleotides match TRBD2. The CDR3 totals 14 residues. The V and J ends lost 3 bases and 7 bases, in that order; junction bases with no gene match: 3. In germline, CDR1 is LGHNA, CDR2 YSLEER. CDR3 DNA: TGCGCCAGCAGCCATAGCGGGGGGTTTAATGAGCAGTTCTTC. Translated, it gives CASSHSGGFNEQFF.

This clone was observed a handful of times. The V call is TRBV4-3, the J call TRBJ1-4, with a tentative D call TRBD1 (5 bases). Trimming removed 4 bases at V and 8 bases at J, with 17 bases between. Germline V CDR1 and CDR2: LGHNA, YSLEER. This CDR3 contains 15 residues. The CDR3 nucleotides are TGCGCCAGCAGCCCGCAGGGAGGAAGGAAGGAAAAACTGTTTTTT. Protein: CASSPQGGRKEKLFF.

CDR3 nucleotide sequence: TGTGCCAGCTCAAAAAATCGACAGGGGTATAGCAATCAGCCCCAGCATTTT. The encoded protein is CASSKNRQGYSNQPQHF. The J gene is TRBJ1-5, the V gene TRBV18; 8 positions agree with TRBD1. Germline V CDR1 and CDR2: KGHSH, LQKENI. Trimming cost V 5 bases and J 0 bases; bases outside gene matches: 9. The CDR3 covers 17 residues.

This clone was observed a few times. The CDR3 here is CASSEGGFEQFF. Written as DNA, the CDR3 is TGTGCCAGCAGTGAAGGGGGTTTTGAGCAGTTCTTC. This chain uses TRBV2 with TRBJ2-1, with unresolved D. Germline-derived CDR1 and CDR2 are SNHLY and FYNNEI. V was clipped by 1 base and J by 9 bases, with 7 bases between them. CDR3 length equals 12 residues.

V gene TRBV7-8 combines with J gene TRBJ2-2; 10 bases agree with TRBD1. This CDR3 is 17 amino acids long. V dropped 7 bases and J dropped 3; count of bases not matched to a gene: 11. Germline CDR1 is SGHVS and CDR2 is FQNEAQ. CDR3 nucleotides: TGTGCCAGCAACCCCCCCGACAGGGGGCGCGACACCGGGGAGCTGTTTTTT. As protein: CASNPPDRGRDTGELFF.

This clone turned up a few times. V is TRBV20-1 and J is TRBJ1-2, with 7 bases identical to TRBD1. The germline gives CDR1 DFQATT, CDR2 SNEGSKA (reference sequence). The length of the CDR3 is 11 residues. V lost 6 bases and J lost 5; bases outside the gene matches: 3. The CDR3 here is CSAPTGYGYTF. CDR3 DNA sequence: TGCAGTGCCCCGACAGGGTATGGCTACACCTTC.

The sample holds a few counts of this clone. The genes are TRBV9 and TRBJ2-2, with 13 bases lining up with TRBD2. The V gene's germline CDR1 is SGDLS and CDR2 YYNGEE. V dropped 4 bases and J dropped 6; count of bases not matched to a gene: 6. The CDR3 contains 16 residues. CDR3 DNA sequence: TGTGCCAGCAGCCTTACTAGCGGGAGGGCCTCCGGGGAGCTGTTTTTT. Translation gives CASSLTSGRASGELFF.

This clone occurred a few times. This sequence joins TRBV12-5 and TRBJ2-7, with D possibly matching TRBD1 (6 bases). The CDR3 contains 13 residues. V lost 8 bases to trimming and J lost 7 bases, with 18 bases between them. Per the germline V gene, CDR1 is LGHNT and CDR2 is FRNRAP. Here the CDR3 reads CASSRSGQGEQYF. The CDR3, as DNA: TGTGCTAGTTCTCGGTCGGGCCAGGGGGAGCAGTACTTC.

The V call is TRBV6-5, the J call TRBJ1-2, with no clear D. The V and J ends lost 4 bases and 7 bases respectively, with 13 bases between them. Germline-derived CDR1 and CDR2 are MNHEY and SVGAGI. This CDR3 is built from 13 residues. CDR3 residues: CASSSRTRGGYTF. CDR3 nucleotide sequence: TGTGCCAGCAGTTCAAGGACCCGTGGTGGCTACACCTTC.

This clone was seen a few times. The chain carries TRBV7-9 and TRBJ2-1; TRBD2 matches at 13 bases. The CDR3 spans 15 residues. Germline V lookup: CDR1 SEHNR, CDR2 FQNEAQ (reference sequence). Unmatched junction bases numbered 8, after V lost 5 bases and J lost 10 bases. CDR3 protein: CASSPTSGRAEEQFF. The CDR3 DNA follows: TGTGCCAGCAGCCCTACTAGCGGGAGGGCCGAGGAGCAGTTCTTC. Drawing the rest from reference TRBV7-9 and TRBJ2-1, the complete variable domain is DTGVSQNPRHKITKRGQNVTFRCDPISEHNRLYWYRQTLGQGPEFLTYFQNEAQLEKSRLLSDRFSAERPKGSFSTLEIQRTEQGDSAMYLCASSPTSGRAEEQFFGPGTRLTVL.

This clone was seen a handful of times. The gene calls are TRBV19 and TRBJ2-3, with 12 positions matching TRBD1. V dropped 6 bases and J dropped 2; count of bases not matched to a gene: 12. This CDR3 comprises 18 residues. CDR1 LNHDA and CDR2 SQIVND come from the germline V gene (reference sequence). DNA of the CDR3: TGTGCCAGTAGGCCGGGACAGGGGGCACGAGGACCCACAGATACGCAGTATTTT. It specifies CASRPGQGARGPTDTQYF.

This clone was picked up a small number of times. The CDR3, as DNA: TGTGCCAGCTCAACCCGGACAGGAGATGGCTACACCTTC. This gives the protein CASSTRTGDGYTF. The chain uses TRBV18 and TRBJ1-2; 7 positions match TRBD1. J lost 6 bases, V lost 5 bases, and 6 bases had no gene match. Germline-derived CDR1 and CDR2 are KGHSH and LQKENI. The CDR3 has 13 residues.

This clone was counted only a few times. This chain links TRBV2 with TRBJ2-1; 7 positions agree with TRBD2. Germline CDR1 reads SNHLY; CDR2 reads FYNNEI. V dropped 7 bases and J dropped 9; count of bases not matched to a gene: 15. This CDR3 region has 15 residues. CDR3 loop: CASTTGETSWSEQFF. The DNA of the CDR3 is TGTGCCAGCACTACCGGGGAGACTAGCTGGAGTGAGCAGTTCTTC.

The table lists this clone with a few counts. The J gene is TRBJ1-3, the V gene TRBV5-1; 8 bases match TRBD1. The CDR3 totals 16 residues. The germline CDR1 and CDR2 sequences are SGHRS and YFSETQ. Trimming at V came to 3 bases and at J to 4 bases, leaving 9 bases not matched to a gene. The CDR3 sequence: CASSSRMTGVGNTIYF. CDR3 bases: TGCGCCAGCAGCTCCCGGATGACAGGGGTCGGAAACACCATATATTTT.

V usage is TRBV7-2 and J usage is TRBJ1-6; 9 bases are shared with TRBD1. The CDR3 consists of 14 residues. CDR1 is SGHTA, CDR2 FQGNSA, per germline. J lost 10 bases, V lost 7 bases, and 8 bases had no gene match. The CDR3 DNA is TGTGCCAGCAAGCCAGGGACAGGGAGGTCACCCCTCCACTTT. As protein: CASKPGTGRSPLHF.

This chain links TRBV28 with TRBJ2-6; perhaps TRBD1 as D (5 bases). The CDR3 has 17 residues. V lost 4 bases and J lost 0, with 13 bases in between. CDR1 and CDR2 (germline): MDHEN, SYDVKM. Here the CDR3 DNA reads TGTGCCAGCAGTTCCCGTAGGGGCAACTCTGGGGCCAACGTCCTGACTTTC. It codes for CASSSRRGNSGANVLTF.

CDR3 protein: CASSLGWPAGSGANVLTF. CDR3 in DNA: TGTGCCAGCAGCTTAGGATGGCCAGCAGGCTCTGGGGCCAACGTCCTGACTTTC. The V gene is TRBV7-9, the J gene TRBJ2-6, with D unclear. The CDR3 consists of 18 residues. The germline CDR1 and CDR2 sequences are SEHNR and FQNEAQ (reference sequence). Trimming shortened V by 1 base and J by 0 bases, and 13 bases separated the two germline ends.

V usage is TRBV14 and J usage is TRBJ2-7; 10 bases are shared with TRBD2. The CDR3 extends over 15 amino acids. The ends lost 1 base at V and 3 bases at J; junction bases unmatched: 3. Germline-derived CDR1 and CDR2 are SGHDN and FVKESK. The CDR3, as DNA: TGTGCCAGCAGCCAAGCGTTAGCGGGGGGCTACGAGCAGTACTTC. Its protein product is CASSQALAGGYEQYF.